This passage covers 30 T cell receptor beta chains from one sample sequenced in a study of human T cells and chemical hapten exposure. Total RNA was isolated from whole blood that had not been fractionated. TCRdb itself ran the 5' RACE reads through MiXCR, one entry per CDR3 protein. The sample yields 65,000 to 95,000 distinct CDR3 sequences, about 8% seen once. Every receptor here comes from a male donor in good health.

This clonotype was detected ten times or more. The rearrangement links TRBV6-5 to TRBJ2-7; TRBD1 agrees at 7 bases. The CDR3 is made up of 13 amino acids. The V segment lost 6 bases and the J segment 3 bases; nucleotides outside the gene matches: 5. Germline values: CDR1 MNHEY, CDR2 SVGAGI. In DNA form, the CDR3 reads TGTGCCAGCAGGGGGACAGACCTCTACGAGCAGTACTTC. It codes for CASRGTDLYEQYF.

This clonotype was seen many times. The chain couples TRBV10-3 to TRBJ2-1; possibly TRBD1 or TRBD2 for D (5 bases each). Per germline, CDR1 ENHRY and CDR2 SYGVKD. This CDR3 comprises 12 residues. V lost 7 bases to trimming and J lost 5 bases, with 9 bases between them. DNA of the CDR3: TGTGCCATCACCAGGGAGAACAATGAGCAGTTCTTC. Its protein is CAITRENNEQFF.

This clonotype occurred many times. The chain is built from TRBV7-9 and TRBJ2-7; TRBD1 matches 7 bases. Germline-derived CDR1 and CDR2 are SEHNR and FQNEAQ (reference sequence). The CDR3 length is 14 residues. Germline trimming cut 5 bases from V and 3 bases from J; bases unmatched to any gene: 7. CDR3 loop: CASSIGQANYEQYF. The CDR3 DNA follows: TGTGCCAGCAGCATTGGACAGGCGAACTACGAGCAGTACTTC.

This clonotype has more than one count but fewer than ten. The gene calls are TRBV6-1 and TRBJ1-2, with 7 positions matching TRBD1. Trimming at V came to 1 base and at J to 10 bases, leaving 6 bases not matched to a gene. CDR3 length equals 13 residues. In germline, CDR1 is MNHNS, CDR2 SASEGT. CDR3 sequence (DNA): TGTGCCAGCAGTGAAGGAGGTCAGGGGGACTACACCTTC. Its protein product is CASSEGGQGDYTF.

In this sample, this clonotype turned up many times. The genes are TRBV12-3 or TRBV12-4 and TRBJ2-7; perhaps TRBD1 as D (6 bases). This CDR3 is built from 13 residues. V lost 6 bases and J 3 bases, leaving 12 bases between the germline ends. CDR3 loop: CASRSGTNYEQYF. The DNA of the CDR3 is TGTGCCAGCAGGTCCGGGACAAACTACGAGCAGTACTTC.

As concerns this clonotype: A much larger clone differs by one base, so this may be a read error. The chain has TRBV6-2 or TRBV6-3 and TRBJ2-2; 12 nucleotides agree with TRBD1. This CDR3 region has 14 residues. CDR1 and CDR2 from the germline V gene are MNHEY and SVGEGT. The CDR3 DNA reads TGTACCAGCAGGGGACAGGGGGCAGGCGGGGAGCTGTTTTTT. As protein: CTSRGQGAGGELFF.

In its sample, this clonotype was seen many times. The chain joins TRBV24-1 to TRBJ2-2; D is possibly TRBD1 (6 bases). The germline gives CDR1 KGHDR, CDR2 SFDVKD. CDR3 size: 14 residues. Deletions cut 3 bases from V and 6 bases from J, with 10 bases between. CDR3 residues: CATSDPRQAGELFF. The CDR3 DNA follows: TGTGCCACCAGTGATCCGCGACAGGCCGGGGAGCTGTTTTTT.

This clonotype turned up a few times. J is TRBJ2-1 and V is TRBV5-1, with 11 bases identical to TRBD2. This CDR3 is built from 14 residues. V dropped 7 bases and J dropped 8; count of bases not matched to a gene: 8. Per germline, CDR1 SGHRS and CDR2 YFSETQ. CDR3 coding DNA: TGCGCCAGCCAACTACTAGCGGGGGCGTATGAGCAGTTCTTC. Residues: CASQLLAGAYEQFF. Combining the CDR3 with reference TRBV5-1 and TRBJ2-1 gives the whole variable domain KAGVTQTPRYLIKTRGQQVTLSCSPISGHRSVSWYQQTPGQGLQFLFEYFSETQRNKGNFPGRFSGRQFSNSRSEMNVSTLELGDSALYLCASQLLAGAYEQFFGPGTRLTVL.

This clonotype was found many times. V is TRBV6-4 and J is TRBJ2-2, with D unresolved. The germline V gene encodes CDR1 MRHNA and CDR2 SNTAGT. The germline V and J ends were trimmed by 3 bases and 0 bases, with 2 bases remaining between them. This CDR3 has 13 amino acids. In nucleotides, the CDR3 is TGTGCCAGCAGTGAAACGAACACCGGGGAGCTGTTTTTT. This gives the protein CASSETNTGELFF.

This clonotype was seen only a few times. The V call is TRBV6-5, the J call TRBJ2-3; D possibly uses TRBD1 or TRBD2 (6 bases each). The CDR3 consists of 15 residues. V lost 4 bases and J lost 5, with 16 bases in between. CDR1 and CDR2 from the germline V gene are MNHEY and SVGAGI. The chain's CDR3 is CASSSRGGWQDTQYF. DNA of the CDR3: TGTGCCAGCAGTTCGAGAGGGGGGTGGCAAGATACGCAGTATTTT.

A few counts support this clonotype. CDR3 residues: CASRRGNNQPQHF. CDR3 DNA: TGTGCCAGCAGAAGGGGCAACAATCAGCCCCAGCATTTT. The V gene is TRBV12-3 or TRBV12-4, the J gene TRBJ1-5, with a tentative D call TRBD1 (5 bases). This CDR3 is 13 amino acids long. V was cut by 6 bases and J by 3 bases, with 9 bases left in between.

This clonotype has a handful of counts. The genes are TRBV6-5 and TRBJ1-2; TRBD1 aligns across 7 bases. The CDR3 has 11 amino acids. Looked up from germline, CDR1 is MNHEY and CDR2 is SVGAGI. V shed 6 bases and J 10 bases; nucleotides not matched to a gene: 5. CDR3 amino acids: CASRHRGNYTF. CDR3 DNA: TGTGCCAGCAGACACAGGGGAAACTACACCTTC.

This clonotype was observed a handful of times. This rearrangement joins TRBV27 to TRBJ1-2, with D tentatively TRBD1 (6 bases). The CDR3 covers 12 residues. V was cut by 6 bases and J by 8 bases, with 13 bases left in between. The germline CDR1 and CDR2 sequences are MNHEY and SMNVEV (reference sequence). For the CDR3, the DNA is TGTGCCAGCAGGGGGGGGGGCCGAGGCTACACCTTC. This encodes CASRGGGRGYTF.

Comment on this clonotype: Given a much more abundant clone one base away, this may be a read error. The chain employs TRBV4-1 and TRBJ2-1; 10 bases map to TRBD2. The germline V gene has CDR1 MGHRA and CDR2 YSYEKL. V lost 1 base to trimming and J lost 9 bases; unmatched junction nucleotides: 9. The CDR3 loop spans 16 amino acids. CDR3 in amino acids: CASSQASGGGYGEQFF. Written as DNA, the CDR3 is TGCGCCAGCAGCCAAGCTAGCGGGGGTGGTTACGGTGAGCAGTTCTTC.

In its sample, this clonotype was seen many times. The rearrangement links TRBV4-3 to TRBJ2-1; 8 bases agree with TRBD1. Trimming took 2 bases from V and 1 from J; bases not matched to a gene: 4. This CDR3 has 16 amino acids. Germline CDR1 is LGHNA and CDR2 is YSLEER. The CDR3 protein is CASSQLQGVSYNEQFF. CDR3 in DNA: TGCGCCAGCAGCCAATTACAGGGGGTGTCCTACAATGAGCAGTTCTTC.

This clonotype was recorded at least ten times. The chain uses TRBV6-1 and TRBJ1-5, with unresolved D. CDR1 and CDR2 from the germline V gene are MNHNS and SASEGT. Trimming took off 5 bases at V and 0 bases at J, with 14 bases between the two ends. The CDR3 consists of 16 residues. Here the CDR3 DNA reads TGTGCCAGCAGTTCCCACATCCTATATAGCAATCAGCCCCAGCATTTT. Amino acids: CASSSHILYSNQPQHF.

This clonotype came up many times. CDR3 coding DNA: TGCAGTGCTCCCAGCGCAGGGGTCGCCTATGGCTACACCTTC. This codes for CSAPSAGVAYGYTF. The chain combines TRBV20-1 with TRBJ1-2; D might be TRBD1 (6 bases). Germline V lookup: CDR1 DFQATT, CDR2 SNEGSKA (reference sequence). This CDR3 comprises 14 residues. V was clipped by 5 bases and J by 4 bases, with 17 bases between them.

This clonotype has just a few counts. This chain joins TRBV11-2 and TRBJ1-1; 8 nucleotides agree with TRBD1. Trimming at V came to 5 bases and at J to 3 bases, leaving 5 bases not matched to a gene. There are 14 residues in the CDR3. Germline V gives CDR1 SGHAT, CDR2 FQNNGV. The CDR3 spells CASSRYRGDTEAFF. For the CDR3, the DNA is TGTGCCAGCAGCAGATACAGGGGGGACACTGAAGCTTTCTTT.

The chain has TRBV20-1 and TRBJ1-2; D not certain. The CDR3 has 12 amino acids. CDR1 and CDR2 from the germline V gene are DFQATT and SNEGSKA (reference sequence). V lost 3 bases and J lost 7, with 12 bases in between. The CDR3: CSASEPHSGYTF. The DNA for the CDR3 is TGCAGTGCTAGCGAGCCCCATTCTGGCTACACCTTC.

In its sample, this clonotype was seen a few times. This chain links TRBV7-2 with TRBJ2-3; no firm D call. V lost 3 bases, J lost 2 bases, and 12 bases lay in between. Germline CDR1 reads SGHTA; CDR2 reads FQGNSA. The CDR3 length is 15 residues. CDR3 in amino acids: CASSFGASITDTQYF. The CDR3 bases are TGTGCCAGCAGCTTCGGAGCTTCTATCACAGATACGCAGTATTTT.

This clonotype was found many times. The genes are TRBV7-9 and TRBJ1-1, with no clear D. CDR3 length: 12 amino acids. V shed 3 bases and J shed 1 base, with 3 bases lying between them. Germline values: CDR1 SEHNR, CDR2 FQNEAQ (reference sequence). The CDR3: CASSFRNTEAFF. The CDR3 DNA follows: TGTGCCAGCAGCTTTCGGAACACTGAAGCTTTCTTT.

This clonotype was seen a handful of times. Here the CDR3 DNA reads TGTGCCAGCAGTGAGGGAGCGGGGGCCCCAGATACGCAGTATTTT. Its translation is CASSEGAGAPDTQYF. The chain joins TRBV6-4 to TRBJ2-3, with 8 bases matching TRBD2. The germline CDR1 and CDR2 sequences are MRHNA and SNTAGT. The CDR3 is 15 residues long. V was clipped by 3 bases and J by 4 bases; unmatched bases: 6.

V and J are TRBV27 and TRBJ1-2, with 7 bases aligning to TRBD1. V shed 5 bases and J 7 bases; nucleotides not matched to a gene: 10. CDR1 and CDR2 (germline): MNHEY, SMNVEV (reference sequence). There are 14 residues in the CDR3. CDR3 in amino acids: CASSPLDRRPGYTF. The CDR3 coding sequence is TGTGCCAGCAGTCCCCTGGACAGGCGTCCTGGCTACACCTTC.

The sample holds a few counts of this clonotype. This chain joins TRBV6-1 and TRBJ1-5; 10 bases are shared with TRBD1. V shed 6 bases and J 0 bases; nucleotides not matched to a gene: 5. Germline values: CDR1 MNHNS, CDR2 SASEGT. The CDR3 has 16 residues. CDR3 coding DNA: TGTGCCAGCAGACAGGACAGGGGGTATAGCAATCAGCCCCAGCATTTT. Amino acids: CASRQDRGYSNQPQHF.

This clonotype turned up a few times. CDR3: CATSRDVAWNQPQHF. The CDR3 coding sequence is TGTGCCACCTCCCGGGACGTAGCCTGGAATCAGCCCCAGCATTTT. The gene calls are TRBV19 and TRBJ1-5, with TRBD1 as a possible D gene (5 bases). CDR3 length: 15 residues. Germline CDR1 reads LNHDA; CDR2 reads SQIVND (reference sequence). Trimming cost V 10 bases and J 4 bases, with 20 bases left between them.

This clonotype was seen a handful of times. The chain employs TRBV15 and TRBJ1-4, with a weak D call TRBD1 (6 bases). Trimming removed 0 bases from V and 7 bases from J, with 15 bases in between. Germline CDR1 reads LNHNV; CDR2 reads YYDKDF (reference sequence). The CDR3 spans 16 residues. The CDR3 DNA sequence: TGTGCCACCAGCAGAGATCTCACGGGGGGCAGTGAAAAACTGTTTTTT. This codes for CATSRDLTGGSEKLFF.

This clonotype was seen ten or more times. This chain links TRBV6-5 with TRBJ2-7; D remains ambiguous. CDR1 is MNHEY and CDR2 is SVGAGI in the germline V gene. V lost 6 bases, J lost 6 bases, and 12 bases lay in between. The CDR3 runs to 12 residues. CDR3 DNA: TGTGCCAGCAGGTCCCCCAGTCGCGAGCAGTACTTC. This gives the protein CASRSPSREQYF.

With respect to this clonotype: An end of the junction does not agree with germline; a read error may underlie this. CDR3 protein: CPAQPQHF. CDR3 bases: TGCCCGGCACAGCCCCAGCATTTT. V and J are TRBV19 and TRBJ1-5; no firm D call. The CDR3 is made up of 8 amino acids. Germline assignment: CDR1 LNHDA and CDR2 SQIVND (reference sequence).

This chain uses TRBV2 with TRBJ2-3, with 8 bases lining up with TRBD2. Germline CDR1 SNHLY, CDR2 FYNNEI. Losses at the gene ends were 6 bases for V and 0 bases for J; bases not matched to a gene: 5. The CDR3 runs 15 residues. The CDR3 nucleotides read TGTGCCAGCAGGAGCGGGGGCTTTAGCACAGATACGCAGTATTTT. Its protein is CASRSGGFSTDTQYF.

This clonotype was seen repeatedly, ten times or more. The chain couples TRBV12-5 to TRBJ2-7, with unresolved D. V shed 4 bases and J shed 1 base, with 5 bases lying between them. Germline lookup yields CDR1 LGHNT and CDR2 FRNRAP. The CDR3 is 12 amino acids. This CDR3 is CASGSESYEQYF. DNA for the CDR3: TGTGCTAGTGGTTCGGAGTCCTACGAGCAGTACTTC. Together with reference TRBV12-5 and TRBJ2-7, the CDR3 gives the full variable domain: DARVTQTPRHKVTEMGQEVTMRCQPILGHNTVFWYRQTMMQGLELLAYFRNRAPLDDSGMPKDRFSAEMPDATLATLKIQPSEPRDSAVYFCASGSESYEQYFGPGTRLTVT.